Below, 10 T cell receptor beta chains from the same sample are listed, as sequenced in a study of CD8 T cells in Susac syndrome. Reverse transcription of roughly 0.45 to 1 ug RNA was performed with random hexamers. TCRdb ran MiXCR on the immunoSEQ multiplex PCR reads and lists one entry per CDR3 protein. The table shows about 400,000 distinct CDR3 sequences, with approximately 85% occurring only once. What was sequenced was CD8+ T cells from PBMCs. These receptors were taken from a human donor with multiple sclerosis.

This clonotype was seen only a few times. The chain couples TRBV6-5 to TRBJ1-1; D is unclear. Germline-derived CDR1 and CDR2 are MNHEY and SVGAGI. V lost 4 bases and J 1 base, leaving 13 bases between the germline ends. The CDR3 is made up of 15 amino acids. The CDR3 coding sequence is TGTGCCAGCAGTTTCCGGACCATTGAGAACACTGAAGCTTTCTTT. Amino acid sequence: CASSFRTIENTEAFF.

J is TRBJ2-7 and V is TRBV5-6; D may be TRBD1 (6 bases). Per germline, CDR1 SGHDT and CDR2 YYEEEE. This CDR3 is 14 amino acids long. V dropped 6 bases and J dropped 3 bases, with 16 bases sitting between them. This chain's CDR3 is CASNLQGLGYEQYF. The CDR3 DNA reads TGTGCCAGCAACCTACAGGGATTGGGCTACGAGCAGTACTTC. Drawing the rest from reference TRBV5-6 and TRBJ2-7, the complete variable domain is DAGVTQSPTHLIKTRGQQVTLRCSPKSGHDTVSWYQQALGQGPQFIFQYYEEEERQRGNFPDRFSGHQFPNYSSELNVNALLLGDSALYLCASNLQGLGYEQYFGPGTRLTVT.

The gene calls are TRBV19 and TRBJ1-2; D is undetermined. The germline V gene has CDR1 LNHDA and CDR2 SQIVND (reference sequence). The CDR3 spans 12 residues. V shed 5 bases and J shed 2 bases, with 6 bases lying between them. The CDR3 loop reads CASSWRNYGYTF. CDR3 in DNA: TGTGCCAGTAGTTGGAGGAACTATGGCTACACCTTC.

The chain links TRBV3-1 to TRBJ2-3; TRBD2 matches 12 bases. CDR1 is LGHDT and CDR2 is YNNKEL in the germline V gene (reference sequence). The CDR3 covers 15 residues. The V gene end was trimmed by 8 bases and the J gene end by 2 bases; junction bases not matched to a gene: 5. CDR3 in amino acids: CASGTSGRPTDTQYF. The CDR3 DNA reads as TGTGCCAGCGGAACTAGCGGGAGGCCCACAGATACGCAGTATTTT.

The chain uses TRBV20-1 and TRBJ2-7; TRBD1 agrees at 7 bases. The CDR3 contains 16 residues. V trimming: 4 bases; J trimming: 0 bases; junction bases outside the gene matches: 12. Germline CDR1 and CDR2: DFQATT and SNEGSKA (reference sequence). In DNA form, the CDR3 reads TGCAGTGCTAACCACCCTAGGACAGGAATCTCCTACGAGCAGTACTTC. This codes for CSANHPRTGISYEQYF.

The chain couples TRBV5-6 to TRBJ2-7, with D hard to call. The CDR3 runs to 14 residues. V gave up 2 bases and J gave up 6 bases, with 15 bases separating them. Germline loops: CDR1 SGHDT, CDR2 YYEEEE. CDR3 protein: CASSFGARPSEQYF. In DNA, the CDR3 is TGTGCCAGCAGCTTCGGCGCGAGGCCATCCGAGCAGTACTTC.

This clonotype was seen more than once but under ten times. V and J are TRBV13 and TRBJ2-1, with 11 bases identical to TRBD2. The CDR3 runs 15 residues. Trimming cost V 4 bases and J 6 bases; bases outside gene matches: 5. Germline values: CDR1 PRHDT, CDR2 FYEKMQ (reference sequence). Written as DNA, the CDR3 is TGTGCCAGCAGCTCTTTAGCGGGAGGGGGCAATGAGCAGTTCTTC. It encodes CASSSLAGGGNEQFF.

This chain joins TRBV2 and TRBJ2-5; D may be TRBD2 (5 bases). The germline V and J ends were trimmed by 6 bases and 2 bases, with 16 bases remaining between them. Per the germline V gene, CDR1 is SNHLY and CDR2 is FYNNEI. This CDR3 region has 15 residues. CDR3 sequence (DNA): TGTGCCAGCAGGCCCCCGGTTGACTATCAAGAGACCCAGTACTTC. Translated: CASRPPVDYQETQYF.

This clonotype was found a few times. V usage is TRBV12-5 and J usage is TRBJ2-7; D might be TRBD1 (5 bases). V lost 6 bases and J 0 bases, leaving 9 bases between the germline ends. CDR1 is LGHNT and CDR2 is FRNRAP in the germline V gene. This CDR3 contains 13 residues. The CDR3: CASGVDSSYEQYF. CDR3 sequence (DNA): TGTGCTAGTGGGGTAGACAGCTCCTACGAGCAGTACTTC.

V usage is TRBV19 and J usage is TRBJ1-1; 7 bases map to TRBD1. Per the germline V gene, CDR1 is LNHDA and CDR2 is SQIVND (reference sequence). Unmatched junction bases numbered 8, after V lost 5 bases and J lost 5 bases. This CDR3 comprises 14 residues. CDR3 nucleotide sequence: TGTGCCAGTAGTTCGACAGGGCCCCTAACTGAAGCTTTCTTT. Translated: CASSSTGPLTEAFF.